A single sample gave rise to the 8 T cell receptor beta chains below, sequenced in a study of cytomegalovirus exposure and HLA in healthy donors. PCR primers comprised 60 Vbeta and 13 Jbeta primers. TCRdb keeps only in-frame clones here, not all; method: immunoSEQ multiplex PCR. The sample lists over 150,000 clones, approximately 70% occurring once. The sequenced sample consisted of PBMCs. The receptors were sampled from a woman in her 40s in good health and CMV-seropositive.

This clone was counted only a few times. V is TRBV5-3 and J is TRBJ2-1; 8 bases align to TRBD1. TRBV5-3 is sorted into the ORF group, with uncertain function. The J segment lost 9 bases and the V segment lost 2 bases, leaving 10 bases of the junction unmatched. The CDR3 has 15 residues. The CDR3 region has the DNA TGTGCCAGAAGCTTAAGAGGACAGGGAAGGGGTGAGCAGTTCTTC. This sequence encodes CARSLRGQGRGEQFF.

This clone was picked up one time. Additional DNA sequences in this sample encode the identical CDR3. The CDR3: CASSYGGASNQPQHF. The CDR3 nucleotides read TGTGCCAGCAGTTACGGGGGGGCAAGCAATCAGCCCCAGCATTTT. This chain uses TRBV6-5 with TRBJ1-5; tentatively, D is TRBD1 (6 bases). The CDR3 covers 15 residues. Germline-derived CDR1 and CDR2 are MNHEY and SVGAGI. Trimming left V 2 bases short and J 1 base short, with 9 bases between.

Comment on this clone: The conserved phenylalanine or tryptophan normally closing the CDR3 is absent here, so this likely arose from a read error. The limits of the CDR3 on the DNA are not certain, so only TCRdb's listed CDR3 is given. J is TRBJ1-2 and V is TRBV19. Per the germline V gene, CDR1 is LNHDA and CDR2 is SQIVND (reference sequence). The CDR3 comprises 8 residues, both ends counted. The CDR3: CASSIRSL.

The rearrangement links TRBV9 to TRBJ1-6, with 8 bases aligning to TRBD1. The CDR3 totals 16 residues. The germline V gene encodes CDR1 SGDLS and CDR2 YYNGEE. With 0 bases clipped from V and 9 bases from J, the junction kept 8 bases outside the gene matches. The CDR3, as DNA: TGTGCCAGCAGCGTAGGGGCAGGGGGCTATCTTTCACCCCTCCACTTT. Translation: CASSVGAGGYLSPLHF.

This rearrangement joins TRBV6-1 to TRBJ2-5; D is perhaps TRBD2 (5 bases). V lost 8 bases, J lost 4 bases, and 17 bases lay in between. Germline loops: CDR1 MNHNS, CDR2 SASEGT. CDR3 size: 14 residues. This CDR3 reads CASAPRGRSETQYF. The CDR3 bases are TGTGCCAGCGCCCCCCGGGGAAGGTCAGAGACCCAGTACTTC.

This clone appeared a few times. This chain connects TRBV7-2 to TRBJ1-1, with 9 bases lining up with TRBD1. V was pared by 5 bases and J by 1 base, with 11 bases of the junction left unmatched. The germline CDR1 and CDR2 sequences are SGHTA and FQGNSA. The CDR3 loop spans 17 amino acids. CDR3 protein: CASSPNRGPGRNTEAFF. CDR3 DNA: TGTGCCAGCAGCCCAAACAGGGGGCCGGGTCGGAACACTGAAGCTTTCTTT. Drawing the rest from reference TRBV7-2 and TRBJ1-1, the complete variable domain is GAGVSQSPSNKVTEKGKDVELRCDPISGHTALYWYRQSLGQGLEFLIYFQGNSAPDKSGLPSDRFSAERTGGSVSTLTIQRTQQEDSAVYLCASSPNRGPGRNTEAFFGQGTRLTVV.

In DNA, the CDR3 is TGTGCTAGTGGTTTGGTAATAGCGGCCGGTGGACGTGAGCAGTACTTC. This codes for CASGLVIAAGGREQYF. The rearrangement links TRBV12-5 to TRBJ2-7; D possibly corresponds to TRBD2 (6 bases). Germline lookup yields CDR1 LGHNT and CDR2 FRNRAP. Trimming removed 0 bases from V and 7 bases from J, with 19 bases in between. The CDR3 consists of 16 residues. The full variable domain, rest sourced from reference TRBV12-5 and TRBJ2-7, is DARVTQTPRHKVTEMGQEVTMRCQPILGHNTVFWYRQTMMQGLELLAYFRNRAPLDDSGMPKDRFSAEMPDATLATLKIQPSEPRDSAVYFCASGLVIAAGGREQYFGPGTRLTVT.

This clone was picked up a small number of times. Other DNA sequences in this sample translate to the same CDR3. This sequence joins TRBV7-6 and TRBJ2-5, with TRBD1 matching 7 bases. The CDR3 extends over 15 amino acids. Germline V gene sequence: CDR1 SGHVS, CDR2 FNYEAQ. J was trimmed by 2 bases and V by 5 bases; bases with no gene match: 8. In nucleotides, the CDR3 is TGTGCCAGCAGCCAGATGACAGGGATACAAGAGACCCAGTACTTC. It yields the protein CASSQMTGIQETQYF.